At least ten counts were recorded for the clone carrying this TCR beta chain. Germline V gene data show CDR1 as MNHEY and CDR2 as SMNVEV (reference sequence). Trimming removed 1 base from V and 1 base from J, with 7 bases in between. The CDR3 consists of 14 residues. MiXCR, run by TCRdb on the 5' RACE reads, gives a single entry per CDR3 protein. Of a few hundred thousand distinct CDR3 sequences listed, roughly 8.7% were seen once; the top ten hold 3% to 4%. The sample comes from a study of T cells after yellow fever vaccination. This TCR was recovered from a man between 18 and 35 years old who received the YFV17D yellow fever vaccine. The specimen was CD4+ T cells sorted from PBMCs, collected 5 days after the yellow fever booster vaccination. V is TRBV27 and J is TRBJ2-5; D is ambiguous. The CDR3, as DNA: TGTGCCAGCAGTTTATATGGCAGCCAAGAGACCCAGTACTTC. Protein: CASSLYGSQETQYF.